These T cell receptor beta chains were read from a single sample in a study of T cell responses to AZD1222 COVID-19 vaccine. The table came from immunoSEQ multiplex PCR; TCRdb's copy has only in-frame clones and leaves some out. The sample records 130,000 to 150,000 clones, over 75% being singletons. Sequencing used peripheral blood, obtained on day 0 of AZD1222 vaccination. The source of these receptors is an adult in good health. Each CDR3 is given without its conserved first and last residue. Clone size is shown for a subset of rows, as once, few, many or a class of expanded clone.

cdr3_length: 13; j_call: TRBJ2-3; clone_size: NA; v_call: TRBV24-1; cdr3_aa: ATSEPGQGTDTQY
cdr3_length: 12; j_call: TRBJ1-2; clone_size: NA; v_call: TRBV9; cdr3_aa: ASSPRGRDLGYT
cdr3_length: 12; j_call: TRBJ2-1; clone_size: NA; v_call: TRBV6-4; cdr3_aa: TSSDGTGGNEQF
cdr3_length: 15; j_call: TRBJ2-2; clone_size: NA; v_call: TRBV19; cdr3_aa: ASSIEGLAVLTGELF
cdr3_length: 13; j_call: TRBJ1-1; clone_size: NA; v_call: TRBV11-2; cdr3_aa: ASSLDHVWGTEAF
cdr3_length: 13; j_call: TRBJ2-1; clone_size: NA; v_call: TRBV21-1; cdr3_aa: ASSNKREVYNEQF
cdr3_length: 11; j_call: TRBJ1-6; clone_size: NA; v_call: TRBV19; cdr3_aa: ASSEGGGSPLH
cdr3_length: 12; j_call: TRBJ1-1; clone_size: NA; v_call: TRBV7-8; cdr3_aa: ASSLKREGTEAF
cdr3_length: 11; j_call: TRBJ2-1; clone_size: NA; v_call: TRBV10-1; cdr3_aa: ASGTIGDNEQF
cdr3_length: 12; j_call: TRBJ2-2; clone_size: once; v_call: TRBV10-3; cdr3_aa: AISEGESAGELF